This T cell receptor (beta chain) was observed in a study of T-cell memory formation after mild COVID-19. Study-level results: The authors did not confirm SARS-CoV-2 specificity of second-wave clones peaking day 37.

The length of the CDR3 is 15 residues. Germline CDR1 LNHDA, CDR2 SQIVND (reference sequence). V shed 4 bases, J shed 5 bases, and the junction held 9 bases outside the gene matches. In its sample, this clonotype was seen a few times. Its matching antigen is unknown. Using constant-segment primers, 5'RACE produced TCR alpha and TCR beta cDNA libraries carrying sample barcodes and UMIs. TCRdb re-analysed the 5' RACE reads in MiXCR, keeping a single row per CDR3 protein. Of about 350,000 distinct CDR3 sequences listed, roughly an eighth are singletons. The clonotype originates from a man aged 18 to 29 who had mild COVID-19 (a few samples of this study predate the infection). Cell type and time point are not known. The V and J genes are TRBV19 and TRBJ2-5; 8 bases map to TRBD2. Sequenced input: PBMCs or a T cell subset sorted from them (not recorded which). Here the CDR3 reads CASSSIGLARETQYF. The CDR3 DNA follows: TGTGCCAGTAGTAGTATCGGACTAGCCCGGGAGACCCAGTACTTC. Supplemented by reference TRBV19 and TRBJ2-5, the full variable domain reads DGGITQSPKYLFRKEGQNVTLSCEQNLNHDAMYWYRQDPGQGLRLIYYSQIVNDFQKGDIAEGYSVSREKKESFPLTVTSAQKNPTAFYLCASSSIGLARETQYFGPGTRLLVL.